These T cell receptor beta chains were read from a single sample in a study of blood T cell repertoires in COVID-19. Here immunoSEQ multiplex PCR was the method, and the copy in TCRdb shows in-frame clones only, minus some. The sample yields 65,000 to 80,000 clones, about 88% seen once. The sample consisted of peripheral blood. The receptors were sampled from a man in his 70s with active or convalescent COVID-19. Each CDR3 is given with its conserved first and last residue. A D gene is named only where the DNA matches it firmly. Only some rows state a clone size, as once, few, many or a class for expanded clones.

NA,NA,13,TRBV12-3/TRBV12-4,TRBJ1-2,TGTGCCAGCAGTTTATCGTCAGGGGATGGCTACACCTTC,CASSLSSGDGYTF
TRBD2,NA,12,TRBV10-3,TRBJ2-3,TGTGCCATCAGTGAGGCGGGAGAGTCGCAGTATTTT,CAISEAGESQYF
TRBD1,NA,14,TRBV29-1,TRBJ2-1,TGCAGCGTTGAACGCAGGGGGCAAATCGATGAGCAGTTCTTC,CSVERRGQIDEQFF
NA,NA,15,TRBV2,TRBJ2-7,TGTGCCAGCAGCCCCGGGACAATTCTTCCGGCCGAGCAGTACTTC,CASSPGTILPAEQYF
NA,few,15,TRBV14,TRBJ1-1,TGTGCCAGCAGCCAAAGGGAGGCAGGGTGGTCTGAAGCTTTCTTT,CASSQREAGWSEAFF
TRBD2,NA,15,TRBV28,TRBJ2-5,TGTGCCAGCAGCCGGACTAGCGGGAGAGGGGAGACCCAGTACTTC,CASSRTSGRGETQYF
TRBD2,NA,14,TRBV6-5,TRBJ2-5,TGTGCCAGCAGGGGGAGGGGAGGTTGGGAGACCCAGTACTTC,CASRGRGGWETQYF
NA,NA,14,TRBV27,TRBJ1-2,TGTGCCAGCAGTCCCACGAGTACGCTAGGTGGCTACACCTTC,CASSPTSTLGGYTF
NA,NA,12,TRBV2,TRBJ1-1,TGTGCCAGCCGGGTACCTTCGGGAGAAGCTTTCTTT,CASRVPSGEAFF
TRBD1,NA,10,TRBV29-1,TRBJ1-3,TGCAGCGTCTATACAGGGGTACATTCTTTT,CSVYTGVHSF
NA,once,15,TRBV6-5,TRBJ2-7,TGTGCCAGCAGTTATTCCAGGCAACTGTCCTACGAGCAGTACTTC,CASSYSRQLSYEQYF
NA,NA,15,TRBV10-3,TRBJ1-6,TGTGCCATCAGTGAGTCCAGGGATTGGAGTTCACCCCTCCACTTT,CAISESRDWSSPLHF
NA,few,15,TRBV4-2,TRBJ1-4,TGTGCCAGCAGCCAAGCGCAGGGTGACGATGAAAAACTGTTTTTT,CASSQAQGDDEKLFF
NA,NA,15,TRBV11-2,TRBJ1-2,TGTGCCAGCAGCTTAGGCGGCGGGTCAAACTATGGCTACACCTTC,CASSLGGGSNYGYTF
TRBD2,NA,18,TRBV29-1,TRBJ2-1,TGCAGCGTTGAAGACCACGCGCACCCGGGACTAGCGGGGAATGAGCAGTTCTTC,CSVEDHAHPGLAGNEQFF
TRBD1,NA,14,TRBV18,TRBJ1-4,TGTGCCAGCTCACCCGGGACAGGGTTCGAAAAACTGTTTTTT,CASSPGTGFEKLFF
TRBD1,NA,14,TRBV19,TRBJ1-5,TGTGCCAGCCGGGACAGCATGATTAATCAGCCCCAGCATTTT,CASRDSMINQPQHF
TRBD2,NA,16,TRBV2,TRBJ2-7,TGTGCCAGCAGTCCCGGGACTAGCGGGGTCTTCTACGAGCAGTACTTC,CASSPGTSGVFYEQYF
NA,NA,13,TRBV28,TRBJ2-7,TGTGCCAGCAGTTTACTTGCGGTCTACGAGCAGTACTTC,CASSLLAVYEQYF
TRBD1,NA,14,TRBV10-1,TRBJ1-1,TGCGCCAGCACTCCGGGACAGGGAAGCACTGAAGCTTTCTTT,CASTPGQGSTEAFF
NA,NA,13,TRBV27,TRBJ1-2,TGTGCCAGCAGCCCGAACGGTCTTTATGGCTACACCTTC,CASSPNGLYGYTF
NA,NA,15,TRBV7-9,TRBJ1-4,TGTGCCAGCAGCTTGGAAGGGGCAACTAATGAAAAACTGTTTTTT,CASSLEGATNEKLFF
NA,NA,14,TRBV2,TRBJ1-6,TGTGCCAGCAGGCGGAGGGGAGAGGATTCACCCCTCCACTTT,CASRRRGEDSPLHF
TRBD2,NA,14,TRBV19,TRBJ2-5,TGTGCCAGTAAGCGCACTAGCGGGGGAGAGACCCAGTACTTC,CASKRTSGGETQYF
TRBD1,once,13,TRBV29-1,TRBJ1-1,TGCAGCGTTGTACAGGGGGAAGCCACTGAAGCTTTCTTT,CSVVQGEATEAFF
NA,few,13,TRBV14,TRBJ1-2,TGTGCCAGCAGCCAAGAAAGCGCACGCGGCTACACCTTC,CASSQESARGYTF
TRBD1,NA,14,TRBV5-4,TRBJ2-5,TGTGCCAGCAGCCCGACAGGGTTTGAAGAGACCCAGTACTTC,CASSPTGFEETQYF
TRBD1,few,17,TRBV6-2/TRBV6-3,TRBJ1-5,TGTGCCAGCAGTTACCCGGACAGGGTCTCAAAAAATCAGCCCCAGCATTTT,CASSYPDRVSKNQPQHF
NA,NA,12,TRBV19,TRBJ1-3,TGTGCCAGTAGGACAGCACGAAACACCATATATTTT,CASRTARNTIYF
TRBD2,NA,14,TRBV30,TRBJ2-7,TGTGCCTGGAGCGCCCCTGGGGTAGCGGGAGAGCAGTACTTC,CAWSAPGVAGEQYF
NA,NA,14,TRBV7-8,TRBJ2-7,TGTGCCAGCAGCTTAGGTGGCAGAACCTACGAGCAGTACTTC,CASSLGGRTYEQYF
TRBD1,NA,17,TRBV5-1,TRBJ2-1,TGCGCCAGCAGCTTGGGTACCGGGACAGGAAACTACAATGAGCAGTTCTTC,CASSLGTGTGNYNEQFF
NA,NA,15,TRBV30,TRBJ2-7,TGTGCCTGGAGTGTATGGGGCAGGGGATCCTACGAGCAGTACTTC,CAWSVWGRGSYEQYF
TRBD1,few,12,TRBV12-3/TRBV12-4,TRBJ1-3,TGTGCCAGCAGTTTGACAGGGACCCACATATATTTT,CASSLTGTHIYF
NA,few,16,TRBV7-9,TRBJ2-5,TGTGCCAGCAGCTTAACTGGACGGGGGAATAGGGAGACCCAGTACTTC,CASSLTGRGNRETQYF
TRBD1,NA,17,TRBV9,TRBJ2-7,TGTGCCAGCAGCGTAGGATCCGGGACAGGGGCTCTCTACGAGCAGTACTTC,CASSVGSGTGALYEQYF
TRBD2,NA,17,TRBV3-1/TRBV3-2,TRBJ2-1,TGTGCCAGCAGACCAACGTTAGCGGGCCTAACCTACAATGAGCAGTTCTTC,CASRPTLAGLTYNEQFF
TRBD2,NA,19,TRBV5-6,TRBJ2-2,TGTGCCAGCAGCCATCCGGGACTAGCGGGAGAGGGGCACACCGGGGAGCTGTTTTTT,CASSHPGLAGEGHTGELFF
TRBD1,NA,14,TRBV5-4,TRBJ1-5,TGTGCCAGCTTGATGGGACAGGGATATCAGCCCCAGCATTTT,CASLMGQGYQPQHF
TRBD1,NA,14,TRBV6-5,TRBJ2-5,TGTGCCAGCAGGAATAGACAGGGGGGTCAGACCCAGTACTTC,CASRNRQGGQTQYF
NA,NA,14,TRBV11-2,TRBJ1-1,TGTGCCAGCAGCTTAAAGGGGGGGCACACTGAAGCTTTCTTT,CASSLKGGHTEAFF
TRBD2,NA,14,TRBV7-3,TRBJ2-1,TGTGCCAGCAGCCCTAGCGGATCCTACAATGAGCAGTTCTTC,CASSPSGSYNEQFF
TRBD1,once,13,TRBV19,TRBJ1-5,TGTGCCAGTAGCATCAGGGGGGATCAGCCCCAGCATTTT,CASSIRGDQPQHF
NA,NA,16,TRBV5-1,TRBJ1-6,TGCGCCAGCAGAACGGGCGGGGGTACCTATAATTCACCCCTCCACTTT,CASRTGGGTYNSPLHF
TRBD2,NA,14,TRBV29-1,TRBJ2-3,TGCAGCGTGGGGATAGCGGGAGGGGCAGATACGCAGTATTTT,CSVGIAGGADTQYF
NA,NA,14,TRBV6-5,TRBJ2-2,TGTGCCAGCACGGACTTAGGCTGGACCGGGGAGCTGTTTTTT,CASTDLGWTGELFF
TRBD2,NA,18,TRBV6-1,TRBJ2-6,TGTGCCAGCAGTGAGGGACTAGCGGGAGCCGCTGGGGCCAACGTCCTGACTTTC,CASSEGLAGAAGANVLTF
TRBD2,NA,14,TRBV6-2/TRBV6-3,TRBJ2-1,TGTGCCAGCAGTTACGGATCTAGCGGGATTCGTCTGTTCTTC,CASSYGSSGIRLFF
NA,once,12,TRBV28,TRBJ1-2,TGTGCCAGCAGCCCCGCCGCGTATGGCTACACCTTC,CASSPAAYGYTF